Listed below are T cell receptor beta chains from one sample, sequenced in a study of CD8 T cells in Susac syndrome. MiXCR, applied by TCRdb to the immunoSEQ multiplex PCR reads, yields one record per CDR3 protein. The sample carries around 81,000 distinct CDR3 sequences, 94% recorded once. The sequenced sample consisted of CD8+ T cells from PBMCs. The receptors here all came from a human donor with Susac syndrome. Each CDR3 is given with its conserved first and last residue. Fields, in order: D gene, clone size, J gene, V gene, CDR3 DNA, CDR3 protein. The D gene is left open where the match is weak. The listing skips clone size in some rows; elsewhere it reads once, few, many or a size class.

d_call: TRBD1
clone_size: NA
j_call: TRBJ1-4
v_call: TRBV12-3/TRBV12-4
cdr3_nt: TGTGCCAGCAGTCCCACAGGGACAGGGTATGAAGAAAAACTGTTTTTT
cdr3_aa: CASSPTGTGYEEKLFF

d_call: NA
clone_size: once
j_call: TRBJ1-3
v_call: TRBV29-1
cdr3_nt: TGCAGCGCTGGGGGGTCGACTTCTGGAAACACCATATATTTT
cdr3_aa: CSAGGSTSGNTIYF

d_call: NA
clone_size: once
j_call: TRBJ1-4
v_call: TRBV30
cdr3_nt: TGTGCCTGGAGTGCTGGTTCGGAGGCAACTAATGAAAAACTGTTTTTT
cdr3_aa: CAWSAGSEATNEKLFF

d_call: NA
clone_size: NA
j_call: TRBJ2-5
v_call: TRBV6-5
cdr3_nt: TGTGCCAGCATGGGTGTCGACACTCTAAGGGAGACCCAGTACTTC
cdr3_aa: CASMGVDTLRETQYF

d_call: NA
clone_size: NA
j_call: TRBJ2-2
v_call: TRBV12-3/TRBV12-4
cdr3_nt: TGTGCCAGCAGTTTTGGGGGCAACACCGGGGAGCTGTTTTTT
cdr3_aa: CASSFGGNTGELFF

d_call: TRBD2
clone_size: NA
j_call: TRBJ2-5
v_call: TRBV27
cdr3_nt: TGTGCCAGCAGCCCAGTCGGAGTAGCGGGAGGAGAGAGGTACCAAGAGACCCAGTACTTC
cdr3_aa: CASSPVGVAGGERYQETQYF

d_call: NA
clone_size: few
j_call: TRBJ1-1
v_call: TRBV12-3/TRBV12-4
cdr3_nt: TGTGCCAGCAGTTTAGAGAGACGAAAAGCTTTCTTT
cdr3_aa: CASSLERRKAFF

d_call: NA
clone_size: NA
j_call: TRBJ2-2
v_call: TRBV6-5
cdr3_nt: TGTGCCAGCAGCGCCCCCCCGGGGGAGCTGTTTTTT
cdr3_aa: CASSAPPGELFF

d_call: NA
clone_size: NA
j_call: TRBJ2-1
v_call: TRBV7-6
cdr3_nt: TGTGCCAGCAGCTTAACGAGAGTAAATGAGCAGTTCTTC
cdr3_aa: CASSLTRVNEQFF

d_call: NA
clone_size: NA
j_call: TRBJ2-5
v_call: TRBV4-2
cdr3_nt: TGTGCCAGCAGCGCCACTCTAAGACTACAGGAGACCCAGTACTTC
cdr3_aa: CASSATLRLQETQYF

d_call: NA
clone_size: NA
j_call: TRBJ2-2
v_call: TRBV28
cdr3_nt: TGTGCCAGCATATGGACCTGGGACACCGGGGAGCTGTTTTTT
cdr3_aa: CASIWTWDTGELFF

d_call: NA
clone_size: medium-sized
j_call: TRBJ1-2
v_call: TRBV3-1
cdr3_nt: TGTGCCAGCAGTAAACTACCAGGGCACTATGGCTACACCTTC
cdr3_aa: CASSKLPGHYGYTF

d_call: TRBD1
clone_size: NA
j_call: TRBJ2-5
v_call: TRBV5-4
cdr3_nt: TGTGCCAGCAGCGGATACGCGGTACAGGGGGTTCAAGAGACCCAGTACTTC
cdr3_aa: CASSGYAVQGVQETQYF

d_call: TRBD2
clone_size: NA
j_call: TRBJ2-1
v_call: TRBV20-1
cdr3_nt: TGCAGTGCTAGCGGGGGGAACCAATACAATGAGCAGTTCTTC
cdr3_aa: CSASGGNQYNEQFF

d_call: TRBD1
clone_size: NA
j_call: TRBJ2-7
v_call: TRBV3-1
cdr3_nt: TGTGCCAGCAGGCGACAGGGGGCCAGAGAGCAGTACTTC
cdr3_aa: CASRRQGAREQYF

d_call: TRBD2
clone_size: NA
j_call: TRBJ2-1
v_call: TRBV19
cdr3_nt: TGTGCCAGTAGTATGGGACTAGCGGGAGTCGAGGATGTTATCTTC
cdr3_aa: CASSMGLAGVEDVIF